The rows below give T cell receptor beta chains drawn from one sample of a study of blood T cell repertoires in COVID-19. Clones were read by immunoSEQ multiplex PCR, and TCRdb kept only the in-frame ones, dropping some. The profile shows about 45,000 clones, 75% to 90% of them singletons. The source material was peripheral blood. Every receptor here comes from a human donor in a cohort sampled during active COVID-19. CDR3s include the opening cysteine and the closing phenylalanine or tryptophan. The D gene is left open where the match is weak. Size tells how often a clone was seen (once, few, many) or the class of an expanded clone, and some rows leave it out.

NA	TRBJ1-2	NA	TRBV7-2	CASSLRKGPYGYTF	TGTGCCAGCAGCTTACGAAAGGGGCCCTATGGCTACACCTTC
NA	TRBJ1-1	NA	TRBV18	CASSPPRSNTEAFF	TGTGCCAGCTCACCACCGAGAAGTAACACTGAAGCTTTCTTT
NA	TRBJ1-2	NA	TRBV7-2	CASSLGVSTDSTYGYTF	TGTGCCAGCAGCTTAGGGGTCTCGACTGACAGCACCTATGGCTACACCTTC
NA	TRBJ1-1	NA	TRBV3-1/TRBV3-2	CASSQALLRSTEAFF	TGTGCCAGCAGCCAAGCCCTACTAAGGAGCACTGAAGCTTTCTTT
few	TRBJ2-7	NA	TRBV2	CASGSQGPYEQYF	TGTGCCAGCGGTAGTCAGGGCCCCTACGAGCAGTACTTC
NA	TRBJ1-1	NA	TRBV23-1	CASSHQGLSTEAFF	TGCGCCAGCAGTCATCAGGGGTTGAGCACTGAAGCTTTCTTT
NA	TRBJ2-7	TRBD2	TRBV5-1	CASSSTSGAYEQYF	TGCGCCAGCAGCTCAACTAGCGGGGCTTACGAGCAGTACTTC
once	TRBJ1-1	TRBD1	TRBV13	CASSLGTGRLNTEAFF	TGTGCCAGCAGCTTGGGGACAGGGCGATTGAACACTGAAGCTTTCTTT
NA	TRBJ2-3	TRBD1	TRBV7-9	CASSRTGRTDTQYF	TGTGCCAGCAGTCGGACAGGGCGCACAGATACGCAGTATTTT
NA	TRBJ1-2	NA	TRBV27	CASSPGGHYGYTF	TGTGCCAGCAGTCCCGGGGGACACTATGGCTACACCTTC
NA	TRBJ2-7	TRBD1	TRBV24-1	CATSGQGDNYEQYF	TGTGCCACCAGTGGCCAGGGGGACAACTACGAGCAGTACTTC